These 7 T cell receptor beta chains came from one sample sequenced in a study of blood T cell repertoires in COVID-19. Sequencing used immunoSEQ multiplex PCR; TCRdb keeps in-frame clones, though not all of them. The sample contains 150,000 or so clones, roughly 82% of which appear only once. Sequencing was done on a sample of peripheral blood. Source of these receptors: a woman in her thirties or forties with COVID-19, enrolled during active disease.

This clone appeared a single time. J is TRBJ2-7 and V is TRBV5-4; possibly TRBD2 for D (5 bases). Trimming removed 4 bases from V and 5 bases from J, with 19 bases in between. This CDR3 is built from 15 residues. Germline CDR1 is SGHNT and CDR2 is YYREEE (reference sequence). The DNA of the CDR3 is TGTGCCAGCAGCCCAGCCCTAGCATTAATAGACGAGCAGTACTTC. It is translated as CASSPALALIDEQYF.

This clone was counted once. This chain links TRBV12-3 or TRBV12-4 with TRBJ1-1; perhaps TRBD1 as D (5 bases). The CDR3 length is 13 residues. The V end was cut by 7 bases, the J end by 1 base, with 10 bases between. The CDR3 coding sequence is TGTGCCAGCATCTGGGGGGAGAACACTGAAGCTTTCTTT. Translated, it gives CASIWGENTEAFF.

The chain uses TRBV30 and TRBJ2-7; 10 bases line up with TRBD2. J gave up 6 bases and V 5 bases, and 7 bases lay outside the gene matches. CDR3 length: 13 residues. The V gene's germline CDR1 is GTSNPN and CDR2 SVGIG (reference sequence). The chain's CDR3 is CAWESGRAGEQYF. The CDR3, as DNA: TGTGCCTGGGAGAGCGGGAGGGCCGGCGAGCAGTACTTC. The full variable domain, its missing parts supplied by reference TRBV30 and TRBJ2-7, is SQTIHQWPATLVQPVGSPLSLECTVEGTSNPNLYWYRQAAGRGLQLLFYSVGIGQISSEVPQNLSASRPQDRQFILSSKKLLLSDSGFYLCAWESGRAGEQYFGPGTRLTVT.

The chain uses TRBV2 and TRBJ1-1; D remains unclear. The V gene lost 3 bases and the J gene lost 2 bases, with 13 bases spanning the gap. CDR3 length equals 15 residues. Germline V gene data show CDR1 as SNHLY and CDR2 as FYNNEI. CDR3 nucleotide sequence: TGTGCCAGCAGTGACGGACTTCACTACAACACTGAAGCTTTCTTT. Its translation is CASSDGLHYNTEAFF.

The chain links TRBV27 to TRBJ2-7, with D possibly matching TRBD1 (6 bases). The CDR3 consists of 15 residues. CDR1 and CDR2 from the germline V gene are MNHEY and SMNVEV (reference sequence). V dropped 3 bases and J dropped 2 bases, with 14 bases sitting between them. This chain's CDR3 is CASSFGTGSPYEQYF. The CDR3 region has the DNA TGTGCCAGCAGTTTCGGCACAGGGAGTCCCTACGAGCAGTACTTC.

The chain joins TRBV5-4 to TRBJ2-5, with 9 nucleotides matching TRBD2. The CDR3 extends over 13 amino acids. V lost 9 bases to trimming and J lost 5 bases; unmatched junction nucleotides: 8. The germline gives CDR1 SGHNT, CDR2 YYREEE (reference sequence). The CDR3 loop reads CAMSSGRFETQYF. In nucleotides, the CDR3 is TGTGCCATGTCAAGCGGGAGGTTCGAGACCCAGTACTTC.

The chain is built from TRBV27 and TRBJ1-1, with D uncertain. Germline assignment: CDR1 MNHEY and CDR2 SMNVEV (reference sequence). V lost 3 bases and J lost 1, with 6 bases in between. CDR3 length: 13 residues. The CDR3: CASSFYQNTEAFF. In DNA form, the CDR3 reads TGTGCCAGCAGTTTCTACCAGAACACTGAAGCTTTCTTT.